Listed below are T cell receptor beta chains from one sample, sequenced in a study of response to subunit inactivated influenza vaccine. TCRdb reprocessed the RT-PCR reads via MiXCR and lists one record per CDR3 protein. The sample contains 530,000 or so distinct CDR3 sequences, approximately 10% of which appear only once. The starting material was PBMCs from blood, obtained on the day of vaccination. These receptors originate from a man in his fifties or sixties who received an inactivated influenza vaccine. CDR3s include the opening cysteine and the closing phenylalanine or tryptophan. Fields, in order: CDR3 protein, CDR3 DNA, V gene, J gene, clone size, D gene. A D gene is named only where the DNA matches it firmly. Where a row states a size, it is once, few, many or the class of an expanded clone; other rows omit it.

CDR3 protein: CASSFSDGRYNEQFF
CDR3 DNA: TGTGCCAGCAGTTTTTCCGACGGGCGGTACAATGAGCAGTTCTTC
V gene: TRBV27
J gene: TRBJ2-1
clone size: many
D gene: .

CDR3 protein: CASSYRDVDEQFF
CDR3 DNA: TGCGCCAGCAGCTACCGGGACGTCGATGAGCAGTTCTTC
V gene: TRBV5-1
J gene: TRBJ2-1
clone size: many
D gene: .

CDR3 protein: CASSLPHREGFGTYEQYF
CDR3 DNA: TGCGCCAGCAGCTTGCCCCACAGGGAGGGGTTTGGGACCTACGAGCAGTACTTC
V gene: TRBV5-1
J gene: TRBJ2-7
clone size: .
D gene: .

CDR3 protein: CSVARDRGLNEQFF
CDR3 DNA: TGCAGCGTTGCTCGGGACAGGGGGTTAAATGAGCAGTTCTTC
V gene: TRBV29-1
J gene: TRBJ2-1
clone size: few
D gene: TRBD1

CDR3 protein: CAWIGYGYTF
CDR3 DNA: TGTGCCTGGATAGGCTATGGCTACACCTTC
V gene: TRBV30
J gene: TRBJ1-2
clone size: many
D gene: .

CDR3 protein: CASSLAGGPTEAFF
CDR3 DNA: TGTGCCAGCAGCTTAGCGGGGGGACCCACTGAAGCTTTCTTT
V gene: TRBV7-9
J gene: TRBJ1-1
clone size: many
D gene: .

CDR3 protein: CASSQEGLLLETQYF
CDR3 DNA: TGCGCCAGCAGCCAAGAAGGACTGCTGTTGGAGACCCAGTACTTC
V gene: TRBV4-1
J gene: TRBJ2-5
clone size: few
D gene: .

CDR3 protein: CASSPRALGETQYF
CDR3 DNA: TGTGCCAGCAGCCCCAGGGCCCTGGGAGAGACCCAGTACTTC
V gene: TRBV14
J gene: TRBJ2-5
clone size: .
D gene: .

CDR3 protein: CASSLGGGVNQPQHF
CDR3 DNA: TGTGCCAGCAGTTTGGGAGGGGGTGTCAATCAGCCCCAGCATTTT
V gene: TRBV12-3/TRBV12-4
J gene: TRBJ1-5
clone size: many
D gene: .

CDR3 protein: CASSYSGGAGYNEQFF
CDR3 DNA: TGTGCCAGCAGTTATAGCGGGGGGGCCGGGTACAATGAGCAGTTCTTC
V gene: TRBV6-2/TRBV6-3
J gene: TRBJ2-1
clone size: .
D gene: TRBD2

CDR3 protein: CASSSGLGYLETQYF
CDR3 DNA: TGCGCCAGCAGCTCTGGTTTGGGGTACTTGGAGACCCAGTACTTC
V gene: TRBV5-1
J gene: TRBJ2-5
clone size: few
D gene: .

CDR3 protein: CASSSQWRGRTDTQYF
CDR3 DNA: TGTGCCAGCAGCTCCCAGTGGCGGGGCCGCACAGATACGCAGTATTTT
V gene: TRBV5-6
J gene: TRBJ2-3
clone size: few
D gene: .

CDR3 protein: CASIPGRQETQYF
CDR3 DNA: TGTGCCAGCATCCCGGGGAGACAAGAGACCCAGTACTTC
V gene: TRBV28
J gene: TRBJ2-5
clone size: .
D gene: .

CDR3 protein: CASSHIAGGTDTQYF
CDR3 DNA: TGCGCCAGCAGCCACATAGCGGGAGGAACAGATACGCAGTATTTT
V gene: TRBV4-1
J gene: TRBJ2-3
clone size: few
D gene: TRBD2

CDR3 protein: CASSREGGSWNEQFF
CDR3 DNA: TGTGCCAGCAGTCGCGAGGGAGGATCTTGGAATGAGCAGTTCTTC
V gene: TRBV28
J gene: TRBJ2-1
clone size: many
D gene: .

CDR3 protein: CSQKEYEQYF
CDR3 DNA: TGCAGCCAAAAAGAATACGAGCAGTACTTC
V gene: TRBV29-1
J gene: TRBJ2-7
clone size: .
D gene: .

CDR3 protein: CASSQDRVTEAFF
CDR3 DNA: TGTGCCAGCAGCCAAGACAGGGTCACTGAAGCTTTCTTT
V gene: TRBV12-3/TRBV12-4
J gene: TRBJ1-1
clone size: many
D gene: TRBD1

CDR3 protein: CSARDPLAGGTVSAKNIQYF
CDR3 DNA: TGCAGTGCTAGAGATCCACTAGCGGGAGGAACCGTGTCAGCCAAAAACATTCAGTACTTC
V gene: TRBV20-1
J gene: TRBJ2-4
clone size: .
D gene: TRBD2

CDR3 protein: CSARRGDRGIYEQYF
CDR3 DNA: TGCAGTGCTAGAAGGGGGGACAGGGGTATCTACGAGCAGTACTTC
V gene: TRBV20-1
J gene: TRBJ2-7
clone size: few
D gene: TRBD1

CDR3 protein: CASSKQPFSGNTIYF
CDR3 DNA: TGTGCCAGCAGTAAACAGCCGTTCTCTGGAAACACCATATATTTT
V gene: TRBV9
J gene: TRBJ1-3
clone size: many
D gene: .

CDR3 protein: CATSRDRENEQFF
CDR3 DNA: TGTGCCACCAGCAGAGATCGCGAGAATGAGCAGTTCTTC
V gene: TRBV15
J gene: TRBJ2-1
clone size: few
D gene: .

CDR3 protein: CASSYLPDISSYEQYF
CDR3 DNA: TGTGCCAGCAGTTACCTCCCGGACATTAGCTCCTACGAGCAGTACTTC
V gene: TRBV5-5
J gene: TRBJ2-7
clone size: many
D gene: .

CDR3 protein: CASSLATDSNTEAFF
CDR3 DNA: TGCGCCAGCAGCTTGGCTACAGATTCGAACACTGAAGCTTTCTTT
V gene: TRBV5-1
J gene: TRBJ1-1
clone size: many
D gene: .

CDR3 protein: CATSAARGTQYF
CDR3 DNA: TGTGCCACCAGCGCCGCACGCGGGACCCAGTACTTC
V gene: TRBV15
J gene: TRBJ2-5
clone size: many
D gene: .

CDR3 protein: CAISTGTSHQETQYF
CDR3 DNA: TGTGCCATCAGTACCGGGACTAGCCACCAAGAGACCCAGTACTTC
V gene: TRBV10-3
J gene: TRBJ2-5
clone size: .
D gene: TRBD2

CDR3 protein: CSARGDRVAASSYNEQFF
CDR3 DNA: TGCAGTGCTAGAGGGGACCGGGTGGCGGCGAGCTCCTACAATGAGCAGTTCTTC
V gene: TRBV20-1
J gene: TRBJ2-1
clone size: many
D gene: .

CDR3 protein: CASSEVAPFHAFF
CDR3 DNA: TGCGCCAGCAGTGAGGTCGCCCCCTTCCATGCTTTCTTT
V gene: TRBV10-2
J gene: TRBJ1-1
clone size: few
D gene: .

CDR3 protein: CASSQVLLNTEAFF
CDR3 DNA: TGCGCCAGCAGCCAAGTTTTACTGAACACTGAAGCTTTCTTT
V gene: TRBV4-3
J gene: TRBJ1-1
clone size: many
D gene: .

CDR3 protein: CSVEAGYTDTQYF
CDR3 DNA: TGCAGCGTTGAAGCGGGGTACACAGATACGCAGTATTTT
V gene: TRBV29-1
J gene: TRBJ2-3
clone size: .
D gene: .

CDR3 protein: CASSLGSGLQGLFREQYF
CDR3 DNA: TGTGCCAGCAGTTTAGGTTCTGGTTTGCAGGGACTGTTTAGGGAGCAGTACTTC
V gene: TRBV12-3/TRBV12-4
J gene: TRBJ2-7
clone size: .
D gene: .

CDR3 protein: CASHRSSSVPYEQYF
CDR3 DNA: TGTGCCAGCCACCGGTCGTCTAGCGTCCCCTACGAGCAGTACTTC
V gene: TRBV2
J gene: TRBJ2-7
clone size: .
D gene: .

CDR3 protein: CSVKYTGELFF
CDR3 DNA: TGCAGCGTTAAATACACCGGGGAGCTGTTTTTT
V gene: TRBV29-1
J gene: TRBJ2-2
clone size: many
D gene: .

CDR3 protein: CASSDLREYTDTQYF
CDR3 DNA: TGTGCCAGCAGTGACTTGCGGGAGTACACAGATACGCAGTATTTT
V gene: TRBV2
J gene: TRBJ2-3
clone size: many
D gene: TRBD2

CDR3 protein: CASSLAPHSRGGQGTQYF
CDR3 DNA: TGTGCCAGCAGCTTAGCTCCCCACTCCCGGGGGGGGCAGGGTACGCAGTATTTT
V gene: TRBV7-2
J gene: TRBJ2-3
clone size: few
D gene: TRBD2

CDR3 protein: CASLDSRGNEQYF
CDR3 DNA: TGTGCCTCGTTAGACTCACGGGGTAACGAGCAGTACTTC
V gene: TRBV6-2/TRBV6-3
J gene: TRBJ2-7
clone size: .
D gene: .

CDR3 protein: CASSSNQRGVIVYEQYF
CDR3 DNA: TGTGCCAGCAGCTCCAACCAGCGGGGGGTAATAGTGTACGAGCAGTACTTC
V gene: TRBV7-9
J gene: TRBJ2-7
clone size: few
D gene: TRBD2

CDR3 protein: CAIRPQAGGYIQYF
CDR3 DNA: TGTGCCATCAGGCCACAGGCAGGGGGATACATTCAGTACTTC
V gene: TRBV10-3
J gene: TRBJ2-4
clone size: few
D gene: TRBD1

CDR3 protein: CSARDLETGIHEQYF
CDR3 DNA: TGCAGTGCTAGAGATCTGGAGACAGGGATCCACGAGCAGTACTTC
V gene: TRBV20-1
J gene: TRBJ2-7
clone size: .
D gene: TRBD1

CDR3 protein: CSVCRDPYNEQFF
CDR3 DNA: TGCAGCGTGTGCAGGGACCCTTACAATGAGCAGTTCTTC
V gene: TRBV29-1
J gene: TRBJ2-1
clone size: .
D gene: .

CDR3 protein: CASSVLEWGQYF
CDR3 DNA: TGTGCCAGCAGCGTACTAGAGTGGGGGCAGTATTTT
V gene: TRBV9
J gene: TRBJ2-3
clone size: .
D gene: .

CDR3 protein: CASSQAESRGTEAFF
CDR3 DNA: TGTGCCAGCAGCCAAGCGGAATCGAGAGGCACTGAAGCTTTCTTT
V gene: TRBV3-1
J gene: TRBJ1-1
clone size: .
D gene: .

CDR3 protein: CASSQTGGLVYEQYF
CDR3 DNA: TGTGCCAGCAGCCAGACAGGGGGCCTAGTTTACGAGCAGTACTTC
V gene: TRBV5-5
J gene: TRBJ2-7
clone size: .
D gene: TRBD1

CDR3 protein: CSAYSRGYTF
CDR3 DNA: TGCAGCGCTTACTCCCGGGGCTACACCTTC
V gene: TRBV29-1
J gene: TRBJ1-2
clone size: few
D gene: .

CDR3 protein: CSARKGGVPGELFF
CDR3 DNA: TGCAGTGCTAGAAAGGGGGGGGTCCCCGGGGAGCTGTTTTTT
V gene: TRBV20-1
J gene: TRBJ2-2
clone size: few
D gene: .

CDR3 protein: CASSHPGQGAANTEAFF
CDR3 DNA: TGTGCCAGCAGCCACCCCGGACAGGGGGCGGCGAACACTGAAGCTTTCTTT
V gene: TRBV4-2
J gene: TRBJ1-1
clone size: .
D gene: TRBD1

CDR3 protein: CSVEDRAGGYNEQFF
CDR3 DNA: TGCAGCGTTGAAGATCGAGCGGGAGGCTACAATGAGCAGTTCTTC
V gene: TRBV29-1
J gene: TRBJ2-1
clone size: .
D gene: TRBD2